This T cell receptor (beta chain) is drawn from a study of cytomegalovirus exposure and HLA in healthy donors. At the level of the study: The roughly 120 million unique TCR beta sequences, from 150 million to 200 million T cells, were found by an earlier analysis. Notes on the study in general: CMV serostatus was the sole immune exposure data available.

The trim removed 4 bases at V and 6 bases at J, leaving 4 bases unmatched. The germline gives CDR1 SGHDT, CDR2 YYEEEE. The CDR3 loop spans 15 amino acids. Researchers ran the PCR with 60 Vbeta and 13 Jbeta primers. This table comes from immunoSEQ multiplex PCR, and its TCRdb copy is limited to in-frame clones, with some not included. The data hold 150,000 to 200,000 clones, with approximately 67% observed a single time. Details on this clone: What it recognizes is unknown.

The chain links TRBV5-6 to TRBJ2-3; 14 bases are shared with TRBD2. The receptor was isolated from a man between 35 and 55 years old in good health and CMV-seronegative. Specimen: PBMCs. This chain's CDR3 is CASSLGLAGGDTQYF. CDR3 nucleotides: TGTGCCAGCAGCCTAGGACTAGCGGGAGGTGATACGCAGTATTTT.